The next 21 T cell receptor beta chains were all read from a single sample in a study of T-cell memory formation after mild COVID-19. TCRdb processed the 5' RACE reads anew with MiXCR; each CDR3 protein has one entry. Of just over 400,000 distinct CDR3 sequences in the sample, 20% to 30% were seen once. Sequencing was done on a sample of PBMCs or a T cell subset sorted from them (not recorded which). The receptors stem from an adult woman who had mild COVID-19 (a few samples of this study predate the infection). Cell type and time point are not known.

The chain recombines TRBV30 with TRBJ2-1; D gene uncertain. The germline V gene has CDR1 GTSNPN and CDR2 SVGIG (reference sequence). There are 15 residues in the CDR3. V lost 0 bases, J lost 0 bases, and 9 bases lay in between. The CDR3 DNA sequence: TGTGCCTGGAGTGTTGGGATGAGCTCCTACAATGAGCAGTTCTTC. It translates to CAWSVGMSSYNEQFF.

The V and J genes are TRBV2 and TRBJ1-6, with TRBD1 as a possible D gene (5 bases). Trimming stripped 7 bases from V and 7 bases from J, with 23 bases between. The V gene's germline CDR1 is SNHLY and CDR2 FYNNEI. This CDR3 has 17 amino acids. In nucleotides, the CDR3 is TGTGCCAGCAATCCGAGATGGGGCTCTTTCGGGAATTCACCCCTCCACTTT. This sequence encodes CASNPRWGSFGNSPLHF.

The chain is built from TRBV11-2 and TRBJ2-2, with 13 nucleotides matching TRBD2. This CDR3 region has 14 residues. The V segment lost 6 bases and the J segment 6 bases; nucleotides outside the gene matches: 1. CDR1 is SGHAT and CDR2 is FQNNGV in the germline V gene. This chain's CDR3 is CASRGLAGAGELFF. In DNA, the CDR3 is TGTGCCAGCAGAGGACTAGCGGGAGCCGGGGAGCTGTTTTTT.

V usage is TRBV6-5 and J usage is TRBJ1-5; unclear D gene. Germline V gene sequence: CDR1 MNHEY, CDR2 SVGAGI. This CDR3 spans 13 amino acids. V dropped 0 bases and J dropped 5 bases, with 5 bases sitting between them. CDR3 sequence (DNA): TGTGCCAGCAGTTACTCAGCCGATCAGCCCCAGCATTTT. Amino acids: CASSYSADQPQHF.

This clonotype was counted a few times. This chain uses TRBV6-1 with TRBJ2-1; 11 nucleotides agree with TRBD2. Germline lookup yields CDR1 MNHNS and CDR2 SASEGT. V dropped 6 bases and J dropped 7; count of bases not matched to a gene: 8. This CDR3 comprises 15 residues. As DNA, the CDR3 is TGTGCCAGCAGAACTTTAGCGGGGGGGAAGAATGAGCAGTTCTTC. It yields the protein CASRTLAGGKNEQFF.

This clonotype was found a few times. The V call is TRBV12-3 or TRBV12-4, the J call TRBJ1-3; 7 bases fit TRBD1. This CDR3 spans 15 amino acids. V was pared by 1 base and J by 0 bases, with 0 bases of the junction left unmatched. The CDR3: CASSLGTGSGNTIYF. The CDR3 bases are TGTGCCAGCAGTTTAGGGACAGGCTCTGGAAACACCATATATTTT.

V and J are TRBV5-6 and TRBJ2-7; D possibly corresponds to TRBD2 (6 bases). CDR3 length: 14 residues. Germline lookup yields CDR1 SGHDT and CDR2 YYEEEE. Trimming cost V 1 base and J 3 bases, with 11 bases left between them. The CDR3: CASSLLRRVYEQYF. The CDR3 DNA follows: TGTGCCAGCAGCTTGCTCAGGAGGGTCTACGAGCAGTACTTC.

This clonotype was seen a handful of times. V and J are TRBV10-3 and TRBJ2-7; TRBD1 might be the D (6 bases). Germline-derived CDR1 and CDR2 are ENHRY and SYGVKD. The CDR3 runs 14 residues. Trimming left V 0 bases short and J 5 bases short, with 11 bases between. The CDR3 loop reads CAISESRGSDEQYF. The CDR3 DNA reads TGTGCCATCAGTGAGTCCAGGGGCTCGGACGAGCAGTACTTC.

The chain employs TRBV20-1 and TRBJ1-5; TRBD1 might be the D (5 bases). The CDR3 has 14 residues. Germline-derived CDR1 and CDR2 are DFQATT and SNEGSKA (reference sequence). V was clipped by 1 base and J by 4 bases, with 11 bases between them. The CDR3 sequence: CSARGWGDNQPQHF. The CDR3 DNA is TGCAGTGCTAGAGGGTGGGGGGATAATCAGCCCCAGCATTTT.

This clonotype was counted between two and nine times. The rearrangement links TRBV3-1 to TRBJ2-7; a weak D match, TRBD2 (5 bases). The V gene lost 8 bases and the J gene lost 2 bases, with 10 bases spanning the gap. Germline V gene sequence: CDR1 LGHDT, CDR2 YNNKEL (reference sequence). This CDR3 has 12 amino acids. The CDR3 protein is CASSEVPYEQYF. In DNA form, the CDR3 reads TGTGCCAGCTCGGAGGTCCCCTACGAGCAGTACTTC.

In its sample, this clonotype was seen a few times. The rearrangement joins TRBV20-1 to TRBJ2-7; 8 bases match TRBD1. This CDR3 comprises 13 residues. The germline V gene encodes CDR1 DFQATT and CDR2 SNEGSKA (reference sequence). V was pared by 6 bases and J by 3 bases, with 7 bases of the junction left unmatched. CDR3 DNA: TGCAGTGCGCTAAGGACAGGGTACTACGAGCAGTACTTC. Encoded protein: CSALRTGYYEQYF.

This clonotype was seen more than once but under ten times. The V gene is TRBV10-3, the J gene TRBJ2-1; the D is unclear. Germline V gene lookup returns CDR1 ENHRY and CDR2 SYGVKD. Trimming shortened V by 3 bases and J by 5 bases, and 8 bases separated the two germline ends. The CDR3 loop spans 13 amino acids. The CDR3 protein is CAISDVSNNEQFF. CDR3 sequence (DNA): TGTGCCATCAGTGACGTATCTAACAATGAGCAGTTCTTC.

The chain combines TRBV18 with TRBJ2-5; 9 bases fit TRBD1. Germline V gives CDR1 KGHSH, CDR2 LQKENI. Trimming took 2 bases from V and 5 from J; bases not matched to a gene: 3. The CDR3 is 14 residues long. CDR3 DNA sequence: TGTGCCAGCTCACCAGGGACAGGGATCGAGACCCAGTACTTC. This translates into CASSPGTGIETQYF. Combining the CDR3 with reference TRBV18 and TRBJ2-5 gives the whole variable domain NAGVMQNPRHLVRRRGQEARLRCSPMKGHSHVYWYRQLPEEGLKFMVYLQKENIIDESGMPKERFSAEFPKEGPSILRIQQVVRGDSAAYFCASSPGTGIETQYFGPGTRLLVL.

The genes are TRBV9 and TRBJ2-7; 10 bases line up with TRBD2. The CDR3 covers 16 residues. The trim removed 1 base at V and 5 bases at J, leaving 9 bases unmatched. Per germline, CDR1 SGDLS and CDR2 YYNGEE. Here the CDR3 reads CASSVSGRALVDEQYF. CDR3 coding DNA: TGTGCCAGCAGCGTAAGCGGGAGGGCCCTCGTCGACGAGCAGTACTTC. The whole variable domain, filled in from reference TRBV9 and TRBJ2-7, reads DSGVTQTPKHLITATGQRVTLRCSPRSGDLSVYWYQQSLDQGLQFLIQYYNGEERAKGNILERFSAQQFPDLHSELNLSSLELGDSALYFCASSVSGRALVDEQYFGPGTRLTVT.

The table lists this clonotype with a few counts. The chain joins TRBV5-6 to TRBJ2-7; D unresolved. The ends were cut back, 1 base at V and 3 bases at J, with 11 bases in the middle. CDR1 and CDR2 (germline): SGHDT, YYEEEE. The CDR3 runs 14 residues. The CDR3 spells CASSLSAFGYEQYF. CDR3 nucleotides: TGTGCCAGCAGCTTGTCAGCGTTTGGCTACGAGCAGTACTTC.

This clonotype has a handful of counts. The chain has TRBV7-2 and TRBJ1-1; no clear D gene. Germline V lookup: CDR1 SGHTA, CDR2 FQGNSA. Trimming stripped 3 bases from V and 2 bases from J, with 10 bases between. The CDR3 totals 14 residues. Written as DNA, the CDR3 is TGTGCCAGCAGCTTCATTCCAAGAAACACTGAAGCTTTCTTT. This translates into CASSFIPRNTEAFF. The full variable domain, its missing parts supplied by reference TRBV7-2 and TRBJ1-1, is GAGVSQSPSNKVTEKGKDVELRCDPISGHTALYWYRQSLGQGLEFLIYFQGNSAPDKSGLPSDRFSAERTGGSVSTLTIQRTQQEDSAVYLCASSFIPRNTEAFFGQGTRLTVV.

Concerning this clonotype: The junction differs from germline at one of its ends, possibly a read error. The chain employs TRBV12-3 or TRBV12-4 and TRBJ1-1, with D possibly being TRBD1 (5 bases). The CDR3 runs 13 residues. DNA of the CDR3: TGTGCCAGCAGTCGGGGGGGGGAAGGGACCAGATCCTTT. It codes for CASSRGGEGTRSF.

This clonotype was seen a few times. The CDR3 DNA reads as TGTGCCAGCGGAGACGGACCTACCTACGAGCAGTACTTC. It specifies CASGDGPTYEQYF. The V call is TRBV12-3 or TRBV12-4, the J call TRBJ2-7; no firm D call. V lost 8 bases to trimming and J lost 2 bases, with 13 bases between them. This CDR3 has 13 residues.

V usage is TRBV11-3 and J usage is TRBJ2-1; possibly TRBD2 for D (6 bases). The CDR3 loop spans 15 amino acids. V lost 3 bases and J 7 bases, leaving 16 bases between the germline ends. Germline CDR1 is SGHNT and CDR2 is YENEEA. In DNA, the CDR3 is TGTGCCAGCAGCTTTACCCTCCGGGAGCGGAATGAGCAGTTCTTC. It is translated as CASSFTLRERNEQFF.

The J gene is TRBJ2-3, the V gene TRBV7-8, with TRBD2 matching 10 bases. This CDR3 has 20 amino acids. The germline V gene encodes CDR1 SGHVS and CDR2 FQNEAQ. The V and J ends lost 7 bases and 0 bases, in that order; junction bases with no gene match: 19. The DNA of the CDR3 is TGTGCCAGCATCCTAGCGGGGGAGCCGCCCTTCACGTCTAGCACAGATACGCAGTATTTT. It encodes CASILAGEPPFTSSTDTQYF.

V and J are TRBV7-9 and TRBJ1-4, with 11 bases fitting TRBD1. V lost 1 base to trimming and J lost 3 bases; unmatched junction nucleotides: 4. This CDR3 has 17 residues. Germline CDR1 and CDR2: SEHNR and FQNEAQ (reference sequence). CDR3 in amino acids: CASSLDGQGAANEKLFF. CDR3 in DNA: TGTGCCAGCAGCTTAGACGGACAGGGGGCGGCTAATGAAAAACTGTTTTTT. The full variable domain, rest sourced from reference TRBV7-9 and TRBJ1-4, is DTGVSQNPRHKITKRGQNVTFRCDPISEHNRLYWYRQTLGQGPEFLTYFQNEAQLEKSRLLSDRFSAERPKGSFSTLEIQRTEQGDSAMYLCASSLDGQGAANEKLFFGSGTQLSVL.